Listed here are 26 T cell receptor beta chains from one sample, sequenced in a study of blood T cell repertoires in COVID-19. Clones were sequenced by immunoSEQ multiplex PCR, and TCRdb holds only the in-frame ones, with some missing. Seen here are 130,000 or so clones, about four fifths observed once, and the top ten hold approximately 3%. Sequenced material: PBMCs or T cells enriched from blood (not recorded which). Receptor source: a woman aged 50 to 60 with acute COVID-19.

The J gene is TRBJ2-7, the V gene TRBV28, with 8 bases identical to TRBD2. There are 15 residues in the CDR3. Trimming took 3 bases from V and 0 from J; bases not matched to a gene: 4. Germline V gene lookup returns CDR1 MDHEN and CDR2 SYDVKM. CDR3 nucleotide sequence: TGTGCCAGCAGTTTGGGCAGCGGGAGCTCCTACGAGCAGTACTTC. This sequence encodes CASSLGSGSSYEQYF. Full variable domain (rest looked up from reference TRBV28 and TRBJ2-7): DVKVTQSSRYLVKRTGEKVFLECVQDMDHENMFWYRQDPGLGLRLIYFSYDVKMKEKGDIPEGYSVSREKKERFSLILESASTNQTSMYLCASSLGSGSSYEQYFGPGTRLTVT.

In DNA, the CDR3 is TGCGCCAGCAGCCAAGATTTCGCTTTGGCAGGAGGTGGCTACACCTTC. It codes for CASSQDFALAGGGYTF. The rearrangement joins TRBV4-1 to TRBJ1-2; no clear D. Germline loops: CDR1 MGHRA, CDR2 YSYEKL. Between the trimmed V and J ends, which lost 0 bases and 7 bases, there was a span of 18 bases. The CDR3 runs 16 residues.

The chain combines TRBV19 with TRBJ1-1, with 8 bases fitting TRBD1. Trimming removed 0 bases from V and 6 bases from J; junction bases left unmatched: 3. CDR1 is LNHDA, CDR2 SQIVND, per germline (reference sequence). The length of the CDR3 is 14 residues. The CDR3 here is CASSIEDRGSEAFF. CDR3 DNA: TGTGCCAGTAGTATAGAAGACAGGGGTTCTGAAGCTTTCTTT. Full variable domain (missing parts from reference TRBV19 and TRBJ1-1): DGGITQSPKYLFRKEGQNVTLSCEQNLNHDAMYWYRQDPGQGLRLIYYSQIVNDFQKGDIAEGYSVSREKKESFPLTVTSAQKNPTAFYLCASSIEDRGSEAFFGQGTRLTVV.

The rearrangement links TRBV7-9 to TRBJ1-6; D unclear. The length of the CDR3 is 18 residues. The V gene lost 3 bases and the J gene lost 0 bases, with 15 bases spanning the gap. CDR1 and CDR2 from the germline V gene are SEHNR and FQNEAQ (reference sequence). The CDR3 nucleotides are TGTGCCAGCAGCTTCGGCCAGGCGTTTAGCTCCTATAATTCACCCCTCCACTTT. As protein: CASSFGQAFSSYNSPLHF.

V and J are TRBV30 and TRBJ1-2; tentatively, D is TRBD1 (6 bases). With 1 base removed from V and 4 bases from J, the gap between germline ends came to 13 bases. This CDR3 region has 14 residues. Germline V gene data show CDR1 as GTSNPN and CDR2 as SVGIG (reference sequence). CDR3 DNA: TGTGCCTGGAGTGCCTTTTTCAGGGGCTATGGCTACACCTTC. The encoded protein is CAWSAFFRGYGYTF. The full variable domain, in which reference TRBV30 and TRBJ1-2 provide the parts outside the CDR3, is SQTIHQWPATLVQPVGSPLSLECTVEGTSNPNLYWYRQAAGRGLQLLFYSVGIGQISSEVPQNLSASRPQDRQFILSSKKLLLSDSGFYLCAWSAFFRGYGYTFGSGTRLTVV.

The chain employs TRBV7-9 and TRBJ2-1; TRBD2 agrees at 14 bases. Germline-derived CDR1 and CDR2 are SEHNR and FQNEAQ (reference sequence). The CDR3 spans 18 residues. V shed 5 bases, J shed 6 bases, and the junction held 12 bases outside the gene matches. The CDR3 sequence is CASSKPGTSGSSSNEQFF. CDR3 bases: TGTGCCAGCAGCAAACCCGGGACTAGCGGGAGTTCGAGCAATGAGCAGTTCTTC.

The CDR3: CASSPGTATNYGYTF. The CDR3 region has the DNA TGTGCCAGTAGTCCCGGGACAGCAACTAACTATGGCTACACCTTC. V usage is TRBV19 and J usage is TRBJ1-2; 7 bases align to TRBD1. The germline V gene encodes CDR1 LNHDA and CDR2 SQIVND (reference sequence). This CDR3 has 15 residues. The V segment lost 5 bases and the J segment 0 bases; nucleotides outside the gene matches: 6.

Notes on this clone: Other DNA variants within this sample encode the same CDR3. The genes are TRBV11-2 and TRBJ2-7, with no clear D. In germline, CDR1 is SGHAT, CDR2 FQNNGV. Trimming shortened V by 0 bases and J by 4 bases, and 4 bases separated the two germline ends. The CDR3 runs to 12 residues. Here the CDR3 DNA reads TGTGCCAGCAGCTTAGATTCATACGAGCAGTACTTC. Its protein product is CASSLDSYEQYF.

The chain employs TRBV3-1 (or the pseudogene TRBV3-2) and TRBJ1-1; 12 bases align to TRBD1. Germline loops: CDR1 LGHDT, CDR2 YNNKEL (reference sequence). Trimming took 4 bases from V and 4 from J; bases not matched to a gene: 7. CDR3 length: 16 residues. DNA for the CDR3: TGTGCCAGCAGCCGCGGGACAGGGGGCCGGCGCACTGAAGCTTTCTTT. Translation: CASSRGTGGRRTEAFF.

This clone was picked up one time. The rearrangement uses TRBV4-3 and TRBJ2-3; 10 bases line up with TRBD1. This CDR3 is 16 amino acids long. The V gene's germline CDR1 is LGHNA and CDR2 YSLEER. The V and J ends lost 4 bases and 4 bases, in that order; junction bases with no gene match: 8. The CDR3 region has the DNA TGCGCCAGCAGCCCCTCAATCGGGACAGGGGCAGATACGCAGTATTTT. This sequence encodes CASSPSIGTGADTQYF.

The chain's CDR3 is CSVSRTGVNTGELFF. In DNA form, the CDR3 reads TGCAGCGTTTCCCGGACAGGGGTTAACACCGGGGAGCTGTTTTTT. V usage is TRBV29-1 and J usage is TRBJ2-2, with 9 nucleotides matching TRBD1. V was pared by 5 bases and J by 2 bases, with 6 bases of the junction left unmatched. This CDR3 is built from 15 residues. Germline CDR1 is SQVTM and CDR2 is ANQGSEA.

The chain couples TRBV19 to TRBJ1-5; 8 bases fit TRBD1. Germline V gives CDR1 LNHDA, CDR2 SQIVND (reference sequence). V trimming: 10 bases; J trimming: 3 bases; junction bases outside the gene matches: 26. CDR3 length: 20 amino acids. The CDR3: CATKQAPPRTGILINQPQHF. For the CDR3, the DNA is TGTGCCACCAAACAAGCTCCACCTCGGACAGGGATATTGATCAATCAGCCCCAGCATTTT.

V gene TRBV5-5 combines with J gene TRBJ2-3; 9 nucleotides line up with TRBD2. The CDR3 is made up of 15 amino acids. Trimming took 4 bases from V and 1 from J; bases not matched to a gene: 4. Germline lookup yields CDR1 SGHKS and CDR2 YYEKEE (reference sequence). The CDR3 is CASSASGIGTDTQYF. CDR3 nucleotide sequence: TGTGCCAGCAGCGCTAGCGGGATAGGCACAGATACGCAGTATTTT. The whole variable domain, filled in from reference TRBV5-5 and TRBJ2-3, reads DAGVTQSPTHLIKTRGQQVTLRCSPISGHKSVSWYQQVLGQGPQFIFQYYEKEERGRGNFPDRFSARQFPNYSSELNVNALLLGDSALYLCASSASGIGTDTQYFGPGTRLTVL.

The chain links TRBV10-1 to TRBJ2-3; no definite D call. The ends were cut back, 4 bases at V and 4 bases at J, with 9 bases in the middle. The CDR3 covers 13 residues. CDR1 is WNHNN, CDR2 SYGVQD, per germline (reference sequence). The CDR3 nucleotides are TGCGCCAGCAGTGCACTATTGTCAGATACGCAGTATTTT. It specifies CASSALLSDTQYF.

V is TRBV5-8 and J is TRBJ1-1, with a tentative D call TRBD1 (5 bases). CDR3 length: 14 amino acids. CDR1 SGHTS and CDR2 YDEGEE come from the germline V gene. Trimming removed 0 bases at V and 4 bases at J, with 10 bases between. The chain's CDR3 is CASSLEGQGTEAFF. In nucleotides, the CDR3 is TGTGCCAGCAGCTTGGAGGGTCAGGGCACTGAAGCTTTCTTT.

This clone was seen only a few times. The V gene is TRBV5-1, the J gene TRBJ1-3; TRBD1 is a possible D gene (6 bases). The CDR3 extends over 15 amino acids. V gave up 0 bases and J gave up 2 bases, with 9 bases separating them. CDR1 is SGHRS and CDR2 is YFSETQ in the germline V gene. CDR3 DNA: TGCGCCAGCAGCTTGGGGGCAGGGGCTGGAAACACCATATATTTT. It translates to CASSLGAGAGNTIYF.

The chain is built from TRBV6-4 and TRBJ2-5, with TRBD2 as a possible D gene (5 bases). V lost 8 bases and J lost 5, with 15 bases in between. Germline V gene data show CDR1 as MRHNA and CDR2 as SNTAGT. The CDR3 has 13 amino acids. The CDR3 DNA follows: TGTGCCAGCTCGAAAGAACCGGGGGAGACCCAGTACTTC. This gives the protein CASSKEPGETQYF.

The chain uses TRBV5-1 and TRBJ2-7; D is perhaps TRBD1 (7 bases). V lost 0 bases and J lost 6, with 13 bases in between. CDR3 length: 14 residues. Germline V CDR1 and CDR2: SGHRS, YFSETQ. The CDR3 region is CASSLGRGAGEQYF. In DNA, the CDR3 is TGCGCCAGCAGCTTGGGCAGGGGGGCCGGCGAGCAGTACTTC.

The chain joins TRBV18 to TRBJ1-1; D is uncertain. The CDR3 is 15 amino acids. The V gene's germline CDR1 is KGHSH and CDR2 LQKENI. V gave up 0 bases and J gave up 2 bases, with 10 bases separating them. The CDR3 DNA sequence: TGTGCCAGCTCACCACCGTATAACGGTAACACTGAAGCTTTCTTT. It codes for CASSPPYNGNTEAFF.

V is TRBV9 and J is TRBJ2-2; maybe TRBD2 (6 bases). This CDR3 has 17 amino acids. Trimming shortened V by 0 bases and J by 1 base, and 13 bases separated the two germline ends. Germline lookup yields CDR1 SGDLS and CDR2 YYNGEE. The CDR3 here is CASSVDLGGVNTGELFF. The CDR3 nucleotides are TGTGCCAGCAGCGTAGATCTGGGGGGAGTGAACACCGGGGAGCTGTTTTTT.

The gene calls are TRBV6-6 and TRBJ1-2; D ambiguous. CDR1 is MNHNY and CDR2 is SVGAGI in the germline V gene (reference sequence). CDR3 size: 14 residues. V was clipped by 4 bases and J by 0 bases, with 9 bases between them. The CDR3 nucleotides are TGTGCCAGCAGTTGGGTAGGAGCTAACTATGGCTACACCTTC. It specifies CASSWVGANYGYTF.

The chain joins TRBV7-2 to TRBJ2-7; TRBD2 matches at 7 bases. Trimming cost V 7 bases and J 4 bases; bases outside gene matches: 16. This CDR3 has 16 residues. Germline V gene sequence: CDR1 SGHTA, CDR2 FQGNSA. The chain's CDR3 is CASTLGPAGVRYEQYF. In DNA form, the CDR3 reads TGTGCCAGCACCCTCGGGCCCGCGGGAGTTCGGTACGAGCAGTACTTC.

This clone was seen more than once but under ten times. The chain links TRBV2 to TRBJ1-2; D may be TRBD1 (6 bases). V was pared by 4 bases and J by 5 bases, with 11 bases between. CDR1 is SNHLY, CDR2 FYNNEI, per germline. The CDR3 has 13 residues. CDR3 sequence: CASSVTGSYGYTF. CDR3 nucleotide sequence: TGTGCCAGCAGTGTAACAGGGAGTTATGGCTACACCTTC.

The rearrangement uses TRBV4-2 and TRBJ2-1; no firm D call. Between the trimmed V and J ends, which lost 0 bases and 4 bases, there was a span of 10 bases. This CDR3 spans 15 amino acids. CDR1 and CDR2 (germline): LGHNA, YNFKEQ. The CDR3 sequence: CASSQERVLYNEQFF. DNA of the CDR3: TGTGCCAGCAGCCAAGAAAGAGTCCTGTACAATGAGCAGTTCTTC.

The chain joins TRBV6-4 to TRBJ2-2; TRBD2 matches at 11 bases. CDR1 and CDR2 from the germline V gene are MRHNA and SNTAGT. V was pared by 6 bases and J by 3 bases, with 0 bases of the junction left unmatched. This CDR3 is 14 amino acids long. This chain's CDR3 is CASRLAGDTGELFF. The CDR3 region has the DNA TGTGCCAGCAGACTAGCGGGAGACACCGGGGAGCTGTTTTTT.

This chain joins TRBV24-1 and TRBJ2-2; tentatively, D is TRBD1 (6 bases). Between the trimmed V and J ends, which lost 6 bases and 6 bases, there was a span of 10 bases. The CDR3 spans 13 residues. From germline, CDR1 is KGHDR and CDR2 SFDVKD. DNA for the CDR3: TGTGCCACCAGTCGACAGGCCCCCGGGGAGCTGTTTTTT. Translating gives CATSRQAPGELFF.